Listed here are 23 T cell receptor beta chains from one sample, sequenced in a study of Ad26.COV2.S vaccination and SARS-CoV-2 variants (dated by TCRdb to 2020 to 2023). Read against the paper, the sample's treatment or condition label means: 19 received Ad26.COV2.S at low or high dose, single or two shots; several received placebo; per-sample allocation not given. Repertoires of vaccine and placebo recipients were sequenced from samples collected on day 63 after the first injection. Library generation was performed with the immunoSEQ multiplex PCR assay. Entries here come from immuneACCESS through TCRdb and include only in-frame sequences with V and J called. Some clones fail to appear in such tables; in the studies checked, an unresolved V gene covers under half of the shortfall, and the cause of the remainder is unknown. In this sample the table shows around 270,000 clones, roughly nine tenths of which occur a single time. The ten top clones hold about 2.7% of the sample.

Material: peripheral blood, obtained in a trial of Ad26.COV2.S vaccine versus placebo. These receptors all stem from a person aged 18-65 years who received the Ad26.COV2.S COVID-19 vaccine or a placebo.

This clone has only a few counts. The chain links TRBV24-1 to TRBJ2-1; D is perhaps TRBD2 (5 bases). The CDR3 runs to 17 residues. With 6 bases removed from V and 0 bases from J, the gap between germline ends came to 17 bases. Germline CDR1 reads KGHDR; CDR2 reads SFDVKD. In DNA form, the CDR3 reads TGTGCCACCAGTTCTAGCTCCGTCTCCAGCTCCTACAATGAGCAGTTCTTC. This gives the protein CATSSSSVSSSYNEQFF.

The chain has TRBV7-6 and TRBJ2-3; D is unresolved. This CDR3 is 15 amino acids long. The germline V gene has CDR1 SGHVS and CDR2 FNYEAQ. V lost 5 bases and J lost 1, with 13 bases in between. CDR3 DNA: TGTGCCAGCAGCCCTAGGCCGGATCGCACAGATACGCAGTATTTT. This gives the protein CASSPRPDRTDTQYF.

V gene TRBV5-1 combines with J gene TRBJ2-5; 11 bases line up with TRBD2. Germline V lookup: CDR1 SGHRS, CDR2 YFSETQ. V shed 4 bases and J 1 base; nucleotides not matched to a gene: 6. The CDR3 contains 16 residues. The CDR3 loop reads CASSRTLAGGQETQYF. CDR3 nucleotides: TGCGCCAGCAGCCGTACCCTAGCGGGGGGCCAAGAGACCCAGTACTTC.

This rearrangement joins TRBV4-1 to TRBJ1-4, with D unresolved. Per germline, CDR1 MGHRA and CDR2 YSYEKL. V shed 1 base and J shed 0 bases, with 3 bases lying between them. This CDR3 comprises 14 residues. This CDR3 is CASSQAATNEKLFF. In nucleotides, the CDR3 is TGCGCCAGCAGCCAAGCTGCAACTAATGAAAAACTGTTTTTT.

The V and J genes are TRBV18 and TRBJ1-3; D is ambiguous. V was trimmed by 2 bases and J by 0 bases, leaving 11 bases between them. CDR3 length equals 16 residues. Per germline, CDR1 KGHSH and CDR2 LQKENI. CDR3 sequence (DNA): TGTGCCAGCTCACCAAGGGAGTTAATCTCTGGAAACACCATATATTTT. Translating it yields CASSPRELISGNTIYF.

The V gene is TRBV19, the J gene TRBJ2-2; the match to TRBD2 covers 13 bases. The CDR3 loop spans 16 amino acids. CDR1 LNHDA and CDR2 SQIVND come from the germline V gene (reference sequence). Losses at the gene ends were 5 bases for V and 4 bases for J; bases not matched to a gene: 4. For the CDR3, the DNA is TGTGCCAGTAGTCCAACTAGCGGGGGGGCCACCGGGGAGCTGTTTTTT. Amino acid sequence: CASSPTSGGATGELFF.

Turning to this clone: Other DNA sequences in this specimen translate into the identical CDR3. The V gene is TRBV4-1, the J gene TRBJ2-7, with D possibly being TRBD1 (6 bases). This CDR3 region has 13 residues. Trimming pared 1 base from V and 4 bases from J, leaving 8 bases between. From germline, CDR1 is MGHRA and CDR2 YSYEKL. The CDR3 is CASSQVRGYEQYF. DNA for the CDR3: TGCGCCAGCAGCCAAGTCAGGGGTTACGAGCAGTACTTC.

The chain couples TRBV2 to TRBJ1-2; D call uncertain. The length of the CDR3 is 11 residues. V was shortened by 6 bases and J by 4 bases, with 6 bases between the two germline ends. Per germline, CDR1 SNHLY and CDR2 FYNNEI. This CDR3 reads CASRQSYGYTF. CDR3 sequence (DNA): TGTGCCAGCAGACAGTCCTATGGCTACACCTTC.

This sequence joins TRBV13 and TRBJ2-2; 8 nucleotides line up with TRBD1. Germline V gives CDR1 PRHDT, CDR2 FYEKMQ (reference sequence). V gave up 4 bases and J gave up 6 bases; unmatched junction bases: 7. This CDR3 is 15 amino acids long. CDR3 region: CASSSSTGEAGELFF. In DNA form, the CDR3 reads TGTGCCAGCAGCTCATCGACAGGGGAGGCCGGGGAGCTGTTTTTT. The whole variable domain, remainder taken from reference TRBV13 and TRBJ2-2, is AAGVIQSPRHLIKEKRETATLKCYPIPRHDTVYWYQQGPGQDPQFLISFYEKMQSDKGSIPDRFSAQQFSDYHSELNMSSLELGDSALYFCASSSSTGEAGELFFGEGSRLTVL.

V is TRBV10-3 and J is TRBJ2-5; 13 bases line up with TRBD2. Trimming removed 4 bases from V and 5 bases from J; junction bases left unmatched: 4. CDR3 length equals 15 residues. Germline CDR1 reads ENHRY; CDR2 reads SYGVKD. CDR3 sequence reads: CAISGGLAGRETQYF. The CDR3 region has the DNA TGTGCCATCAGTGGGGGACTAGCGGGAAGGGAGACCCAGTACTTC.

This clone was recorded only once. The V gene is TRBV9, the J gene TRBJ1-2, with TRBD1 identical over 9 bases. The V and J ends lost 2 bases and 3 bases, in that order; junction bases with no gene match: 5. Germline loops: CDR1 SGDLS, CDR2 YYNGEE. CDR3 length equals 15 residues. The CDR3 reads CASSVDGQGHYGYTF. The DNA of the CDR3 is TGTGCCAGCAGCGTTGATGGACAGGGGCACTATGGCTACACCTTC.

The DNA of the CDR3 is TGTGCCAGCACCCGTGGAGAGGATACGCAGTATTTT. Its translation is CASTRGEDTQYF. The chain employs TRBV11-2 and TRBJ2-3; D call uncertain. CDR1 and CDR2 from the germline V gene are SGHAT and FQNNGV. With 7 bases removed from V and 6 bases from J, the gap between germline ends came to 11 bases. The CDR3 covers 12 residues.

V and J are TRBV7-2 and TRBJ2-5, with 12 positions matching TRBD2. CDR3 length: 18 residues. Germline V CDR1 and CDR2: SGHTA, FQGNSA. V was pared by 2 bases and J by 2 bases, with 9 bases of the junction left unmatched. CDR3 amino acids: CASSLRPSGGAKQETQYF. The CDR3 region has the DNA TGTGCCAGCAGCTTAAGGCCTAGCGGGGGGGCGAAGCAAGAGACCCAGTACTTC.

The chain combines TRBV3-1 (or the pseudogene TRBV3-2) with TRBJ1-4; tentatively, D is TRBD1 (5 bases). The germline V and J ends were trimmed by 3 bases and 7 bases, with 12 bases remaining between them. CDR1 and CDR2 from the germline V gene are LGHDT and YNNKEL (reference sequence). The CDR3 totals 14 residues. As DNA, the CDR3 is TGTGCCAGCAGCCAGGGCTTTGGGGGTGAAAAACTGTTTTTT. It is translated as CASSQGFGGEKLFF.

The chain is built from TRBV5-1 and TRBJ2-7, with TRBD2 matching over 14 bases. The CDR3 has 16 residues. Trimming at V came to 2 bases and at J to 2 bases, leaving 3 bases not matched to a gene. The germline V gene encodes CDR1 SGHRS and CDR2 YFSETQ. In nucleotides, the CDR3 is TGCGCCAGCAGCTTCGGACTAGCGGGAGGAGCCTACGAGCAGTACGTC. Residues: CASSFGLAGGAYEQYV.

CDR3 coding DNA: TGTGCCAGCAGTCCGCTGCGTCAGGCGCGAGCTGAAGCTTTCTTT. Protein product: CASSPLRQARAEAFF. The V call is TRBV27, the J call TRBJ1-1; D gene ambiguous. The CDR3 spans 15 residues. V lost 5 bases, J lost 6 bases, and 19 bases lay in between. Looked up from germline, CDR1 is MNHEY and CDR2 is SMNVEV (reference sequence).

This clone occurred a few times. The CDR3: CASSTSGENTGELFF. CDR3 nucleotide sequence: TGTGCCAGCAGTACTAGCGGGGAGAACACCGGGGAGCTGTTTTTT. The chain couples TRBV6-4 to TRBJ2-2; 10 nucleotides line up with TRBD2. Germline lookup yields CDR1 MRHNA and CDR2 SNTAGT. This CDR3 has 15 residues. V gave up 5 bases and J gave up 1 base; unmatched junction bases: 1.

V gene TRBV19 combines with J gene TRBJ1-1; D gene uncertain. Trimming cost V 7 bases and J 5 bases, with 11 bases left between them. This CDR3 is 12 amino acids long. Germline CDR1 and CDR2: LNHDA and SQIVND (reference sequence). The CDR3 DNA follows: TGTGCCAGTATGGTTCTGGGGACTGAAGCTTTCTTT. Amino acid sequence: CASMVLGTEAFF.

This chain joins TRBV7-8 and TRBJ1-1, with D perhaps TRBD1 (6 bases). This CDR3 has 13 residues. The V end lost 3 bases, the J end lost 7 bases, and 12 bases lay between the germline ends. Germline V lookup: CDR1 SGHVS, CDR2 FQNEAQ. In DNA, the CDR3 is TGTGCCAGCAGCTTGATAGTCAGGGGTGAAGCTTTCTTT. This sequence encodes CASSLIVRGEAFF.

CDR3 sequence: CASSLRLSGSGSEQYF. CDR3 bases: TGCGCCAGCAGCCTAAGATTATCGGGGAGTGGTAGCGAGCAGTACTTC. This chain joins TRBV4-3 and TRBJ2-7, with D tentatively TRBD2 (5 bases). Trimming removed 4 bases from V and 6 bases from J, with 22 bases in between. Germline assignment: CDR1 LGHNA and CDR2 YSLEER. The CDR3 is 16 residues long.

In this sample, this clone turned up a few times. The chain carries TRBV4-2 and TRBJ1-6, with 7 bases fitting TRBD1. The CDR3 totals 20 residues. Trimming removed 0 bases from V and 0 bases from J; junction bases left unmatched: 11. CDR1 is LGHNA and CDR2 is YNFKEQ in the germline V gene. The DNA of the CDR3 is TGTGCCAGCAGCCAAGATCGTAGACAGGGTAGTCTCTCCTATAATTCACCCCTCCACTTT. Its translation is CASSQDRRQGSLSYNSPLHF.

This sequence joins TRBV12-2 and TRBJ2-7; the table gives TRBD2 as D, unverified against the DNA. TRBV12-2 has pseudogene status. This CDR3 has 12 residues. The CDR3: CASRLTLYEQYV. The CDR3 bases are TGTGCAAGTCGCTTAACCCTATACGAGCAGTACGTC.

The genes are TRBV11-2 and TRBJ2-3; 11 nucleotides agree with TRBD2. With 1 base clipped from V and 0 bases from J, the junction kept 6 bases outside the gene matches. CDR3 length equals 18 residues. Germline CDR1 and CDR2: SGHAT and FQNNGV. Here the CDR3 reads CASSLAASGGPSTDTQYF. The CDR3, as DNA: TGTGCCAGCAGCTTAGCCGCTAGCGGGGGGCCTAGCACAGATACGCAGTATTTT.